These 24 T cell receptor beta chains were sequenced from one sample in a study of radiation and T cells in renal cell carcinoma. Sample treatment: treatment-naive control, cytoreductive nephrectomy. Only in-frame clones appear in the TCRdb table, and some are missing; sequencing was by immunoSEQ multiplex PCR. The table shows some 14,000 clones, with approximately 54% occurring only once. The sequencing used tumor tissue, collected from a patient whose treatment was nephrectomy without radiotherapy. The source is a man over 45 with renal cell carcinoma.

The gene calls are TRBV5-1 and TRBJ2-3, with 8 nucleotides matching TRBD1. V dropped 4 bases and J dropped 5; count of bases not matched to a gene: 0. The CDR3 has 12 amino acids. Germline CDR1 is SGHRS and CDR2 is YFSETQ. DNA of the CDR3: TGCGCCAGCAGCGGACAGGGAGATACGCAGTATTTT. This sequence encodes CASSGQGDTQYF.

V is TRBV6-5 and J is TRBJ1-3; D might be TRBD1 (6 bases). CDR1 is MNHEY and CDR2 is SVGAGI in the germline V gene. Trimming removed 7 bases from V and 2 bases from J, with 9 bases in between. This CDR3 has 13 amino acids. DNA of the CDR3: TGTGCCAGCAAACCAGGGGCTGGAAACACCATATATTTT. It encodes CASKPGAGNTIYF.

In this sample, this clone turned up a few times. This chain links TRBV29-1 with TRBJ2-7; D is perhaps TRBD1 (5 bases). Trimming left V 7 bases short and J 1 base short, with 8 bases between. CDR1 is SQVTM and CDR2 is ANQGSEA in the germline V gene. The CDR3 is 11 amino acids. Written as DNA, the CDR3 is TGCAGCGGAAAGGGGTCCTACGAGCAGTACTTC. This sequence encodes CSGKGSYEQYF.

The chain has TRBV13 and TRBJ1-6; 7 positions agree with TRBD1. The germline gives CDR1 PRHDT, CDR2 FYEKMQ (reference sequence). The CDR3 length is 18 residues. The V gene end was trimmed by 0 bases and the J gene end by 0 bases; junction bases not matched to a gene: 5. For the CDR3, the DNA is TGTGCCAGCAGCTTAGGTAGGGCAGGGGGCTCCTATAATTCACCCCTCCACTTT. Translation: CASSLGRAGGSYNSPLHF.

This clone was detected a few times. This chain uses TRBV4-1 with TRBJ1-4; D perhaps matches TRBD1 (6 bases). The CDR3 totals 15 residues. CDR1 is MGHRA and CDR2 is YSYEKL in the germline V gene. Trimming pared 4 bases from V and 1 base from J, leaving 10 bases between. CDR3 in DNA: TGCGCCAGCAGCCTATCGACAGGAACTAATGAAAAACTGTTTTTT. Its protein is CASSLSTGTNEKLFF.

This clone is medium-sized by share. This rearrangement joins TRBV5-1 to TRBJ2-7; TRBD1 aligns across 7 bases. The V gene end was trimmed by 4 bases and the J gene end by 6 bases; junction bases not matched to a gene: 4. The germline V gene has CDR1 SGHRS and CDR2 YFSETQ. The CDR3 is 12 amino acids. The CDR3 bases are TGCGCCAGCAGCCTGACAGGGTCCGAGCAGTACTTC. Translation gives CASSLTGSEQYF.

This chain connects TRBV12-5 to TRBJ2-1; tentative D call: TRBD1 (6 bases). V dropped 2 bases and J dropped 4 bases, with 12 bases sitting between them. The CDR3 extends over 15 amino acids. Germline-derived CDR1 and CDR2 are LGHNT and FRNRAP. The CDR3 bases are TGTGCTAGTGGTTTGAGGGGGACACTGTACAATGAGCAGTTCTTC. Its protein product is CASGLRGTLYNEQFF. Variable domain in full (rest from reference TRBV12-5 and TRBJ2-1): DARVTQTPRHKVTEMGQEVTMRCQPILGHNTVFWYRQTMMQGLELLAYFRNRAPLDDSGMPKDRFSAEMPDATLATLKIQPSEPRDSAVYFCASGLRGTLYNEQFFGPGTRLTVL.

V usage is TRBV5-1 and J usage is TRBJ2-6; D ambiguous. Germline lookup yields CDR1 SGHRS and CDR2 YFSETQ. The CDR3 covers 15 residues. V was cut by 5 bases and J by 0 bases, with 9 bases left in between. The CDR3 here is CASRPAGSGANVLTF. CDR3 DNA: TGCGCCAGCAGACCTGCCGGCTCTGGGGCCAACGTCCTGACTTTC.

The CDR3 sequence is CAWSSPPGEQFF. In nucleotides, the CDR3 is TGTGCCTGGAGTAGCCCCCCGGGGGAGCAGTTCTTC. The chain employs TRBV30 and TRBJ2-1; D may be TRBD2 (5 bases). The V and J ends lost 2 bases and 10 bases respectively, with 12 bases between them. CDR3 length: 12 amino acids. Per germline, CDR1 GTSNPN and CDR2 SVGIG (reference sequence).

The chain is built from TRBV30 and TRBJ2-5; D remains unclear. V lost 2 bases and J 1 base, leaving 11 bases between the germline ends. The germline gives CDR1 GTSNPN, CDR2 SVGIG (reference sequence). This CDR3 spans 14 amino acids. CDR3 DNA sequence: TGTGCCTGGAGTCCATCGGCAGCCCAAGAGACCCAGTACTTC. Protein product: CAWSPSAAQETQYF.

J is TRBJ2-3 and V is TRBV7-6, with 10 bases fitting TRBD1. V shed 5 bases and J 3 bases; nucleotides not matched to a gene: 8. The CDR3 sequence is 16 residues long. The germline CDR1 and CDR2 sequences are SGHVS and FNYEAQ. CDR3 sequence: CASSPGTGEGTDTQYF. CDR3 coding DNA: TGTGCCAGCAGCCCTGGGACAGGGGAAGGGACAGATACGCAGTATTTT.

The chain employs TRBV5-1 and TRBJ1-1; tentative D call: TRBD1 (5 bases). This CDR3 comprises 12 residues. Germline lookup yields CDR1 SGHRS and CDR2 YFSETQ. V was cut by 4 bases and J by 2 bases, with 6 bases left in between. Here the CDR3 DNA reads TGCGCCAGCAGCCGGGACAACACTGAAGCTTTCTTT. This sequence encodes CASSRDNTEAFF.

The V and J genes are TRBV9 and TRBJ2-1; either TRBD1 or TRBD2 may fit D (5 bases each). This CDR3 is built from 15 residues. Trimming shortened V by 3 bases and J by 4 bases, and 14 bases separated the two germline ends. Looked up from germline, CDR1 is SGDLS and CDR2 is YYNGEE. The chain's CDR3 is CASSAGTDLYNEQFF. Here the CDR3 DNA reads TGTGCCAGCAGCGCGGGGACGGACCTATACAATGAGCAGTTCTTC.

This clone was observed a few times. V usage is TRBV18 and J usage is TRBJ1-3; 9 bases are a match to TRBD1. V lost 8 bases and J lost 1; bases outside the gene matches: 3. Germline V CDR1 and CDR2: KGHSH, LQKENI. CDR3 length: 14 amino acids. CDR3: CASRGTGSGNTIYF. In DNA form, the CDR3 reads TGTGCCAGCCGCGGGACAGGGTCTGGAAACACCATATATTTT.

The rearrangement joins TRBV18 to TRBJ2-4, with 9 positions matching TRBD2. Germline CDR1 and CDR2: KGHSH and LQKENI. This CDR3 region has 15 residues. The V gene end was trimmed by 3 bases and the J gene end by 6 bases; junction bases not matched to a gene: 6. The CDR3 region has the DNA TGTGCCAGCTCACCCCCGCGGGAGGGACCAAACATTCAGTACTTC. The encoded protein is CASSPPREGPNIQYF.

Here the CDR3 reads CASSGTGGYTDTQYF. Here the CDR3 DNA reads TGTGCCAGCAGTGGGACAGGGGGATACACAGATACGCAGTATTTT. The gene calls are TRBV2 and TRBJ2-3, with 10 bases matching TRBD1. Germline assignment: CDR1 SNHLY and CDR2 FYNNEI. Trimming removed 4 bases from V and 2 bases from J; junction bases left unmatched: 3. This CDR3 spans 15 amino acids.

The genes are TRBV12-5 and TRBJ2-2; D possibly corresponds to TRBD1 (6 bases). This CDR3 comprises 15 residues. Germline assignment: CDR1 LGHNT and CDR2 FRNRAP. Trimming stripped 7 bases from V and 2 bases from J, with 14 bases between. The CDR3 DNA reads TGTGCTAGTGCCCGGGACACTATTAACACCGGGGAGCTGTTTTTT. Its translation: CASARDTINTGELFF.

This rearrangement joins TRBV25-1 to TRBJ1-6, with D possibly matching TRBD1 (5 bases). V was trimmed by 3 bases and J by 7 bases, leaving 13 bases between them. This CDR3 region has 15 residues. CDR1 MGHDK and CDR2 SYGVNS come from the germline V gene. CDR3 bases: TGTGCCAGCAGTGATTGGGGGGGTAAGAATTCACCCCTCCACTTT. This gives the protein CASSDWGGKNSPLHF. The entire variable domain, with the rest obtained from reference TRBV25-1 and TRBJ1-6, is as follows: EADIYQTPRYLVIGTGKKITLECSQTMGHDKMYWYQQDPGMELHLIHYSYGVNSTEKGDLSSESTVSRIRTEHFPLTLESARPSHTSQYLCASSDWGGKNSPLHFGNGTRLTVT.

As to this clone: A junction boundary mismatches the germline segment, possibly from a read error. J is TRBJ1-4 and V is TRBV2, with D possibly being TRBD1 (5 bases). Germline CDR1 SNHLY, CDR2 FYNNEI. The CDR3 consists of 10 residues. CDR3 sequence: CASSVGQPRF. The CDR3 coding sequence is TGTGCCAGCAGTGTGGGGCAGCCTCGTTTT.

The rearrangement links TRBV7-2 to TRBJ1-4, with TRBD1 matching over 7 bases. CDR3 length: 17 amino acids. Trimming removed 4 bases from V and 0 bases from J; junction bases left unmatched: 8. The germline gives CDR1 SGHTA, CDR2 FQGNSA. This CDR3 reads CASSSKRGRSTNEKLFF. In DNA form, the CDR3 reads TGTGCCAGCAGCTCCAAAAGGGGGCGTTCAACTAATGAAAAACTGTTTTTT.

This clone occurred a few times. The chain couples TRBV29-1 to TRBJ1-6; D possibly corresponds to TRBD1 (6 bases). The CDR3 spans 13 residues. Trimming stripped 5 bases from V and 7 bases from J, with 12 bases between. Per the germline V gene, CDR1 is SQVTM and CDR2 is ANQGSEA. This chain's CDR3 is CSVLTGGNSPLHF. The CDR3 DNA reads TGCAGCGTTCTGACAGGAGGGAATTCACCCCTCCACTTT.

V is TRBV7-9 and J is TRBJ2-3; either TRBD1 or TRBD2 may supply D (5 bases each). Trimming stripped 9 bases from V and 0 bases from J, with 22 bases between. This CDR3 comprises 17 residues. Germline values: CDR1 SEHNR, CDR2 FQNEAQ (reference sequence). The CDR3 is CASEPSPGPPSTDTQYF. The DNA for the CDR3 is TGTGCCAGTGAGCCATCTCCGGGGCCGCCTAGCACAGATACGCAGTATTTT.

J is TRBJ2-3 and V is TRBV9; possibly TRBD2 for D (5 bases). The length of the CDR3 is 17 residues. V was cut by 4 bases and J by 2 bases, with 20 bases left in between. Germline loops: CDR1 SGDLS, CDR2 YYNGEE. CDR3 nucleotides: TGTGCCAGCAGCTTTTCCCCGGCTAGCCGAGACACAGATACGCAGTATTTT. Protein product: CASSFSPASRDTDTQYF. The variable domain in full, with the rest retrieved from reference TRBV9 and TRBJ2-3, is DSGVTQTPKHLITATGQRVTLRCSPRSGDLSVYWYQQSLDQGLQFLIQYYNGEERAKGNILERFSAQQFPDLHSELNLSSLELGDSALYFCASSFSPASRDTDTQYFGPGTRLTVL.

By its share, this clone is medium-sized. CDR3: CASSIDHPSPLQFF. In DNA form, the CDR3 reads TGTGCCAGTAGTATAGATCACCCGTCGCCACTTCAGTTCTTT. The rearrangement links TRBV19 to TRBJ1-1, with unresolved D. The CDR3 is 14 residues long. The V end lost 0 bases, the J end lost 14 bases, and 19 bases lay between the germline ends. Germline values: CDR1 LNHDA, CDR2 SQIVND (reference sequence). The full variable domain, completed using reference TRBV19 and TRBJ1-1, is DGGITQSPKYLFRKEGQNVTLSCEQNLNHDAMYWYRQDPGQGLRLIYYSQIVNDFQKGDIAEGYSVSREKKESFPLTVTSAQKNPTAFYLCASSIDHPSPLQFFGQGTRLTVV.